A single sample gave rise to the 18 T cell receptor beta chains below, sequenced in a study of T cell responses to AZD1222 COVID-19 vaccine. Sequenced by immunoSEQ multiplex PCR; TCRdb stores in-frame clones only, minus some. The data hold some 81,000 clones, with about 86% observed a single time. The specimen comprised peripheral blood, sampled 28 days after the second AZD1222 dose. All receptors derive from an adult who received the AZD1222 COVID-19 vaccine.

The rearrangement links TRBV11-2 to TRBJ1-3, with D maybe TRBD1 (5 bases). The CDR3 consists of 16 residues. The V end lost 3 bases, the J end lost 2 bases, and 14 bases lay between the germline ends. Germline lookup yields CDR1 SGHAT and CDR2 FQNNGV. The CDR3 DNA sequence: TGTGCCAGCAGCTTTCCCGGGCCAGGGACTGGAAACACCATATATTTT. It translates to CASSFPGPGTGNTIYF.

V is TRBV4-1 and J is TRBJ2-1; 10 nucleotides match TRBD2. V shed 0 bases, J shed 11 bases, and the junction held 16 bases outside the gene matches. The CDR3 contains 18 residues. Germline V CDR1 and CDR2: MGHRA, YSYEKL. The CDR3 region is CASSQDAGAGGATMKQFF. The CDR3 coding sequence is TGCGCCAGCAGCCAAGATGCCGGAGCGGGAGGGGCAACAATGAAGCAGTTCTTC.

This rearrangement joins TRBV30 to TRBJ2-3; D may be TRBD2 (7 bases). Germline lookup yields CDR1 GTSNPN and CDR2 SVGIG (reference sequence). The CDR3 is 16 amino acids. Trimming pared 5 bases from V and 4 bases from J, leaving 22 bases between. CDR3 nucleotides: TGTGCCTGGGGGCCATCGTACGGGGGGCCCCCAGATACGCAGTATTTT. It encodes CAWGPSYGGPPDTQYF.

The CDR3 protein is CASSIDLGTGSGYGYTF. The CDR3 DNA follows: TGTGCCAGTAGTATAGACCTCGGGACAGGGAGTGGCTATGGCTACACCTTC. The chain employs TRBV19 and TRBJ1-2; 9 bases are a match to TRBD1. The trim removed 0 bases at V and 4 bases at J, leaving 9 bases unmatched. Germline CDR1 and CDR2: LNHDA and SQIVND (reference sequence). CDR3 size: 17 residues. Complete variable domain (other parts from reference TRBV19 and TRBJ1-2): DGGITQSPKYLFRKEGQNVTLSCEQNLNHDAMYWYRQDPGQGLRLIYYSQIVNDFQKGDIAEGYSVSREKKESFPLTVTSAQKNPTAFYLCASSIDLGTGSGYGYTFGSGTRLTVV.

The chain's CDR3 is CASSSPSGASYEQYF. The CDR3 DNA is TGCGCCAGCAGCTCCCCTAGCGGTGCGTCCTACGAGCAGTACTTC. The gene calls are TRBV5-1 and TRBJ2-7; 7 positions agree with TRBD2. Germline V CDR1 and CDR2: SGHRS, YFSETQ. Trimming at V came to 3 bases and at J to 1 base, leaving 7 bases not matched to a gene. This CDR3 is built from 15 residues.

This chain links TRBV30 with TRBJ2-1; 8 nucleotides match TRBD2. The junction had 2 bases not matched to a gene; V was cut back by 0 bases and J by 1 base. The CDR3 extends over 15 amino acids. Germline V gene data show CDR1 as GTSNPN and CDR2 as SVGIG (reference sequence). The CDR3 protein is CAWSVAGESYNEQFF. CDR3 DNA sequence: TGTGCCTGGAGTGTAGCGGGAGAGTCCTACAATGAGCAGTTCTTC.

The CDR3 nucleotides read TGTGCCACTTCCACGACAGGGGAAGCATCTCAGCCCCAGCATTTT. Translation gives CATSTTGEASQPQHF. This chain uses TRBV19 with TRBJ1-5; 8 bases fit TRBD1. The CDR3 spans 15 residues. The germline gives CDR1 LNHDA, CDR2 SQIVND (reference sequence). J was trimmed by 6 bases and V by 10 bases; bases with no gene match: 14.

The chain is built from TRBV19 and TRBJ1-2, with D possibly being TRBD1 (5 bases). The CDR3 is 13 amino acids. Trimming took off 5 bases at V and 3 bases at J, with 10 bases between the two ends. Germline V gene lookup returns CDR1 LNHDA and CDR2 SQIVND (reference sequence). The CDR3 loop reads CASSHGGDYGYTF. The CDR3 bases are TGTGCCAGTAGTCATGGAGGGGACTATGGCTACACCTTC.

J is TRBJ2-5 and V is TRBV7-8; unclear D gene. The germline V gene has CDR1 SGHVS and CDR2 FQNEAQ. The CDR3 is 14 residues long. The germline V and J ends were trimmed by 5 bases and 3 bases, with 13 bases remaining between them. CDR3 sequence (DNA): TGTGCCAGCAGCCGTAGTGGCGGAGAAGAGACCCAGTACTTC. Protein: CASSRSGGEETQYF.

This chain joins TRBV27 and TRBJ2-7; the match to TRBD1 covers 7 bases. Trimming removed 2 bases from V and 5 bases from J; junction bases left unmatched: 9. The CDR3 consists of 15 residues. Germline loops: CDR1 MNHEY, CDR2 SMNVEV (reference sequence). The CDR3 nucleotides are TGTGCCAGCAGTTTAGTGACAGGGTCCCTCGACGAGCAGTACTTC. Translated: CASSLVTGSLDEQYF.

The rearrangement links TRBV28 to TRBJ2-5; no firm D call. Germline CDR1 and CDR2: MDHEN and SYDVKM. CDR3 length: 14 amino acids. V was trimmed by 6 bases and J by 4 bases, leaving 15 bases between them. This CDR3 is CASRTSGPGETQYF. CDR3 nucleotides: TGTGCCAGCAGAACTTCCGGGCCCGGAGAGACCCAGTACTTC.

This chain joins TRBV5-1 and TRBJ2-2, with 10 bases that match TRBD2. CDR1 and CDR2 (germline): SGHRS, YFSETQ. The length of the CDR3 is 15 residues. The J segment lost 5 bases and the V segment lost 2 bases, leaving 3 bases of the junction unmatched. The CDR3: CASSFNSGGTGELFF. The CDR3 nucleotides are TGCGCCAGCAGCTTCAATAGCGGGGGGACCGGGGAGCTGTTTTTT.

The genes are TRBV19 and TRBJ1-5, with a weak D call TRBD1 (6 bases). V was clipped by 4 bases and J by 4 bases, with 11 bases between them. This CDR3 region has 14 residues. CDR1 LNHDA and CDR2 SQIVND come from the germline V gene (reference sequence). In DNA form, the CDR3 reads TGTGCCAGTAGTACCACACAGGGTAATCAGCCCCAGCATTTT. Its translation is CASSTTQGNQPQHF.

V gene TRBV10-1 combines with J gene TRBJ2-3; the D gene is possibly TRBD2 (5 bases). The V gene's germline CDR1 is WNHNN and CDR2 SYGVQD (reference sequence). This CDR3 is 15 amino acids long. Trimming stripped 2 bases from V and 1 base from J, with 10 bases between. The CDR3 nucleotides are TGCGCCAGCAGTGAGGAGCTTAGCGGCACAGATACGCAGTATTTT. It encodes CASSEELSGTDTQYF.

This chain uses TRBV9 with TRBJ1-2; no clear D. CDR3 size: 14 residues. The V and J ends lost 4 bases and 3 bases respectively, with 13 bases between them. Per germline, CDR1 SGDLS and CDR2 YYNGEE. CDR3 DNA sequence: TGTGCCAGCAGCCTAGTAACCCCTGACTATGGCTACACCTTC. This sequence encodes CASSLVTPDYGYTF.

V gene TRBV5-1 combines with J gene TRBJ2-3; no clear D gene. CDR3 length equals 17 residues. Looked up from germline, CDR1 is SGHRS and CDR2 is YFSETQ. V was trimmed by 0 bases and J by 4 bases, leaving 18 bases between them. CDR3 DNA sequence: TGCGCCAGCAGCTTGGCGGAAGGGCCAGGATCTGCAGATACGCAGTATTTT. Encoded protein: CASSLAEGPGSADTQYF.

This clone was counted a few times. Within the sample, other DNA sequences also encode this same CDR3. Here the CDR3 reads CASSGQNYGYTF. The DNA for the CDR3 is TGTGCCAGTAGTGGACAGAACTATGGCTACACCTTC. The gene calls are TRBV19 and TRBJ1-2; tentatively, D is TRBD1 (6 bases). CDR1 LNHDA and CDR2 SQIVND come from the germline V gene (reference sequence). The V and J ends lost 5 bases and 2 bases respectively, with 6 bases between them. The CDR3 spans 12 residues.

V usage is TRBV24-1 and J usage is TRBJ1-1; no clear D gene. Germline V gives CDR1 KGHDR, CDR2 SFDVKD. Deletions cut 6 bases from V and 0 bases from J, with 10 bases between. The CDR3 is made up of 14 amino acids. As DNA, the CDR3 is TGTGCCACCAGTAGGCCTTCTATGAACACTGAAGCTTTCTTT. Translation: CATSRPSMNTEAFF.